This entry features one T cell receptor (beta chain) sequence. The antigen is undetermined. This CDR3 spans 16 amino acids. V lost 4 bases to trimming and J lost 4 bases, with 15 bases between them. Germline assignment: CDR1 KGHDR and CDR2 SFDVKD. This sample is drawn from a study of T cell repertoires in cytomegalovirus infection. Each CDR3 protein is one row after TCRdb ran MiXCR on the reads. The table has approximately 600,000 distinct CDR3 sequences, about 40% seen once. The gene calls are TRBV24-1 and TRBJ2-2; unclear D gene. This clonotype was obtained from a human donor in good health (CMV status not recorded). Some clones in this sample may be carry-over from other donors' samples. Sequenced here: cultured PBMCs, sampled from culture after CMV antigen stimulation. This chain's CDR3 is CATSEYRRQPTGELFF. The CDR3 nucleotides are TGTGCCACCAGTGAATATCGACGGCAGCCCACCGGGGAGCTGTTTTTT.